These T cell receptor beta chains were read from a single sample in a study of beta chain features in type 1 diabetes. Profiling relied on immunoSEQ multiplex PCR, and the TCRdb table lists in-frame clones only, not all of them. The data hold around 160,000 clones, with around 8.4% observed a single time. The sample consisted of central memory CD4+ T cells from blood. The receptors derive from a woman between 18 and 30 years old with type 1 diabetes. Both conserved end residues are part of each CDR3. The order of the fields is J gene, clone size, V gene, D gene, CDR3 DNA, CDR3 protein. D genes are given only for firm matches. Clone size appears in some rows only: once, few, many, or a class for an expanded clone.

J gene: TRBJ1-5; clone size: NA; V gene: TRBV9; D gene: NA; CDR3 DNA: TGTGCCAGCAGCGCATTAGCGGGGGACAATCAGCCCCAGCATTTT; CDR3 protein: CASSALAGDNQPQHF
J gene: TRBJ2-1; clone size: few; V gene: TRBV14; D gene: TRBD1; CDR3 DNA: TGTGCCAGCAGCCTGAGGACAGGCGGCTACAATGAGCAGTTCTTC; CDR3 protein: CASSLRTGGYNEQFF
J gene: TRBJ2-2; clone size: few; V gene: TRBV10-3; D gene: TRBD1; CDR3 DNA: TGTGCCATCGGAGGACAGGGGTTATACACCGGGGAGCTGTTTTTT; CDR3 protein: CAIGGQGLYTGELFF
J gene: TRBJ2-5; clone size: NA; V gene: TRBV6-5; D gene: NA; CDR3 DNA: TGTGCCAGCAACCGGGAGAGCAAGACCCAGTACTTC; CDR3 protein: CASNRESKTQYF
J gene: TRBJ2-3; clone size: NA; V gene: TRBV9; D gene: TRBD2; CDR3 DNA: TGTGCCAGCAGCGTACAAACCGGGACTATGGGGGATACGCAGTATTTT; CDR3 protein: CASSVQTGTMGDTQYF
J gene: TRBJ1-5; clone size: many; V gene: TRBV5-1; D gene: NA; CDR3 DNA: TGCGCCAGCAGCCCAGCAGGGCAGGGTCAGCCCCAGCATTTT; CDR3 protein: CASSPAGQGQPQHF
J gene: TRBJ2-1; clone size: few; V gene: TRBV5-5; D gene: TRBD2; CDR3 DNA: TGTGCCAGCAGCCGACTAGCGGGGCTTGAGCAGTTCTTC; CDR3 protein: CASSRLAGLEQFF
J gene: TRBJ2-1; clone size: NA; V gene: TRBV6-1; D gene: NA; CDR3 DNA: TGTGCCAGCAGTGAAGATTGGCTGACAGAACTGCAGTTCTTC; CDR3 protein: CASSEDWLTELQFF
J gene: TRBJ1-2; clone size: NA; V gene: TRBV7-9; D gene: NA; CDR3 DNA: TGTGCCAGCAGCCAGAATCAGGGGCTGGATGGCTACACCTTC; CDR3 protein: CASSQNQGLDGYTF
J gene: TRBJ2-1; clone size: NA; V gene: TRBV28; D gene: TRBD1; CDR3 DNA: TGTGCCAGCCAGGGACAGGTTCACAATGAGCAGTTCTTC; CDR3 protein: CASQGQVHNEQFF
J gene: TRBJ2-1; clone size: NA; V gene: TRBV29-1; D gene: NA; CDR3 DNA: TGCAGCGTTGAAGACTTAGTATATGAGCAGTTCTTC; CDR3 protein: CSVEDLVYEQFF
J gene: TRBJ1-1; clone size: few; V gene: TRBV15; D gene: NA; CDR3 DNA: TGTGCCACCAGCAGAGATTTACAGAACACTGAAGCTTTCTTT; CDR3 protein: CATSRDLQNTEAFF
J gene: TRBJ1-2; clone size: few; V gene: TRBV18; D gene: NA; CDR3 DNA: TGTGCTGGGGGCAATGGTAACTATGGCTACACCTTC; CDR3 protein: CAGGNGNYGYTF
J gene: TRBJ2-1; clone size: NA; V gene: TRBV5-4; D gene: NA; CDR3 DNA: TGTGCCAGCAGCTTCGACTCGACTAGAGGGGATGAGCAGTTCTTC; CDR3 protein: CASSFDSTRGDEQFF
J gene: TRBJ2-7; clone size: few; V gene: TRBV29-1; D gene: TRBD2; CDR3 DNA: TGCAGCGCCTCAGGCTCATTCCTAGCGGGAGGCCGCTACGAGCAGTACTTC; CDR3 protein: CSASGSFLAGGRYEQYF
J gene: TRBJ1-2; clone size: NA; V gene: TRBV29-1; D gene: TRBD1; CDR3 DNA: TGCAGCGTTGACACAGGGGGCAGGAACTATGGCTACACCTTC; CDR3 protein: CSVDTGGRNYGYTF
J gene: TRBJ2-7; clone size: NA; V gene: TRBV7-8; D gene: NA; CDR3 DNA: TGTGCCAGCAGCTTGGGGACAACCGATAGGCTGAATTTC; CDR3 protein: CASSLGTTDRLNF
J gene: TRBJ2-2; clone size: NA; V gene: TRBV4-3; D gene: NA; CDR3 DNA: TGCGCCAGCAGACATGGAGAGGGAGACACCGGGGAGCTGTTTTTT; CDR3 protein: CASRHGEGDTGELFF
J gene: TRBJ1-2; clone size: NA; V gene: TRBV19; D gene: NA; CDR3 DNA: TGTGCCAGTAGTAACGTGGACACTAACTATGGCTACACCTTC; CDR3 protein: CASSNVDTNYGYTF
J gene: TRBJ2-7; clone size: few; V gene: TRBV29-1; D gene: NA; CDR3 DNA: TGCAGCGTTGTAACGGGTTTAGGGGGCTACGAGCAGTACTTC; CDR3 protein: CSVVTGLGGYEQYF
J gene: TRBJ2-7; clone size: NA; V gene: TRBV5-5; D gene: NA; CDR3 DNA: TGTGCCAGCAGACTGACAGGGACTGACTACGAGCAGTACTTC; CDR3 protein: CASRLTGTDYEQYF
J gene: TRBJ2-1; clone size: NA; V gene: TRBV9; D gene: TRBD2; CDR3 DNA: TGTGCCAGCAGCGCCGGGGTAGCGGGGGGTAATGAGCAGTTCTTC; CDR3 protein: CASSAGVAGGNEQFF
J gene: TRBJ2-3; clone size: NA; V gene: TRBV15; D gene: NA; CDR3 DNA: TGTGCCACCAGCAGAGACGGGGGCACAGATACGCAGTATTTT; CDR3 protein: CATSRDGGTDTQYF
J gene: TRBJ2-1; clone size: few; V gene: TRBV5-1; D gene: TRBD2; CDR3 DNA: TGCGCCAGCGGGCGGGAGCCCTGGGGGGAGCAGTTCTTC; CDR3 protein: CASGREPWGEQFF
J gene: TRBJ2-5; clone size: NA; V gene: TRBV5-1; D gene: TRBD2; CDR3 DNA: TGCGCCAGCAGCTTGTCTAGCGGCCAAGAGACCCAGTACTTC; CDR3 protein: CASSLSSGQETQYF
J gene: TRBJ2-1; clone size: few; V gene: TRBV2; D gene: NA; CDR3 DNA: TGTGCCAGCAGACTAGAAACGTACAATGAGCAGTTCTTC; CDR3 protein: CASRLETYNEQFF
J gene: TRBJ2-2; clone size: NA; V gene: TRBV5-6; D gene: NA; CDR3 DNA: TGTGCCAGCAGCTTTGCGTCTGCCGGGGAGCTGTTTTTT; CDR3 protein: CASSFASAGELFF
J gene: TRBJ2-3; clone size: NA; V gene: TRBV5-1; D gene: NA; CDR3 DNA: TGCGCCAGCAGCTTGAGGGGCGGGGGCAGGACAGATACGCAGTATTTT; CDR3 protein: CASSLRGGGRTDTQYF
J gene: TRBJ1-1; clone size: few; V gene: TRBV18; D gene: NA; CDR3 DNA: TGTGCCAGCTCAACGACAGGGAACACTGAAGCTTTCTTT; CDR3 protein: CASSTTGNTEAFF
J gene: TRBJ2-7; clone size: NA; V gene: TRBV18; D gene: TRBD2; CDR3 DNA: TGTGCCAGCTCCGTAGGACTAGCGGGAGGCAACGAGCAGTACTTC; CDR3 protein: CASSVGLAGGNEQYF
J gene: TRBJ1-6; clone size: NA; V gene: TRBV7-2; D gene: TRBD1; CDR3 DNA: TGTGCCAGCAGCTTACAGGGGGCGGATTCACCCCTCCACTTT; CDR3 protein: CASSLQGADSPLHF
J gene: TRBJ2-1; clone size: few; V gene: TRBV7-2; D gene: NA; CDR3 DNA: TGTGCCAGCAGCTTACAGGGATCGGGTGAGCAGTTCTTC; CDR3 protein: CASSLQGSGEQFF
J gene: TRBJ1-1; clone size: few; V gene: TRBV18; D gene: NA; CDR3 DNA: TGTGCCAGCTCACCACCCGTCCTATCAGGCACTGAAGCTTTCTTT; CDR3 protein: CASSPPVLSGTEAFF
J gene: TRBJ2-5; clone size: NA; V gene: TRBV18; D gene: TRBD2; CDR3 DNA: TGTGCCAGCTCACCACTCGTTGCGGGACTAGAAGAGACCCAGTACTTC; CDR3 protein: CASSPLVAGLEETQYF
J gene: TRBJ1-2; clone size: NA; V gene: TRBV15; D gene: NA; CDR3 DNA: TGTGCCACCAGCAGAGATCGGGTCGATGGCTACACCTTC; CDR3 protein: CATSRDRVDGYTF
J gene: TRBJ1-1; clone size: few; V gene: TRBV7-2; D gene: NA; CDR3 DNA: TGTGCCAGCAGCCGAGAGGGACAGAACACTGAAGCTTTCTTT; CDR3 protein: CASSREGQNTEAFF
J gene: TRBJ1-1; clone size: NA; V gene: TRBV5-4; D gene: TRBD1; CDR3 DNA: TGTGCCAGCAGCGCCAAGGACAGGGCGAACACTGAAGCTTTCTTT; CDR3 protein: CASSAKDRANTEAFF
J gene: TRBJ2-5; clone size: NA; V gene: TRBV7-9; D gene: TRBD2; CDR3 DNA: TGTGCCAGCAGCCCCCTGGCGGGAGGCGCAGAGACCCAGTACTTC; CDR3 protein: CASSPLAGGAETQYF
J gene: TRBJ2-5; clone size: NA; V gene: TRBV18; D gene: TRBD1; CDR3 DNA: TGTGCCAGCTTACACAGGGGGATCCAAGAGACCCAGTACTTC; CDR3 protein: CASLHRGIQETQYF